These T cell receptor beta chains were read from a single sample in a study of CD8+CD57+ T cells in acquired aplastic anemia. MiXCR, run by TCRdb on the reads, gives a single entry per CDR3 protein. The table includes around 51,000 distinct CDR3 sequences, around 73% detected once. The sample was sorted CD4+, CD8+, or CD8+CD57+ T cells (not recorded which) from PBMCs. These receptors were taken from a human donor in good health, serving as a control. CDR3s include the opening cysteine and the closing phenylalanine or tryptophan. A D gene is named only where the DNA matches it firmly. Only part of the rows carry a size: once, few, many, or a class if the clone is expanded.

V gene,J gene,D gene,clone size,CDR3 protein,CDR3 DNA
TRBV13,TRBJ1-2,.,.,CASMMTGNGYTF,TGTGCCAGCATGATGACAGGAAATGGCTACACCTTC
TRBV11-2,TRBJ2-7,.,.,CASSRGGSYEQYF,TGTGCCAGCAGCCGTGGCGGATCCTACGAGCAGTACTTC
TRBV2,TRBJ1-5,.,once,CASSLGGDQPQHF,TGTGCCAGCAGTTTGGGGGGGGATCAGCCCCAGCATTTT
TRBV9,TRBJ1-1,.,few,CASSVGGRTEAFF,TGTGCCAGCAGCGTAGGAGGGCGCACTGAAGCTTTCTTT
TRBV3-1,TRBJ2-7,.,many,CASSQDERVNYEQYF,TGTGCCAGCAGCCAAGATGAGCGGGTAAACTACGAGCAGTACTTC
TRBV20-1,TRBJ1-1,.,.,CSAPGRFVTEAFF,TGCAGTGCCCCCGGGAGATTTGTCACTGAAGCTTTCTTT
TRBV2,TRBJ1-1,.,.,CASKGGAWVTEAFF,TGTGCCAGCAAAGGGGGGGCGTGGGTCACTGAAGCTTTCTTT
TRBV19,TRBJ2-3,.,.,CASSLGGGNGDTQYF,TGTGCCAGTAGTTTGGGAGGAGGAAACGGAGATACGCAGTATTTT
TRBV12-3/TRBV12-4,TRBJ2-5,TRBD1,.,CASSLQGAGETQYF,TGTGCCAGCAGTTTGCAGGGGGCAGGAGAGACCCAGTACTTC
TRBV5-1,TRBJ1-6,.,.,CASSPMTGGDSPLHF,TGCGCCAGCAGCCCAATGACAGGAGGAGATTCACCCCTCCACTTT
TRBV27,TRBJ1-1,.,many,CASSLSSGTTEAFF,TGTGCCAGCAGTTTATCTTCAGGGACCACTGAAGCTTTCTTT
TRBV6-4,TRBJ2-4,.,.,CASSDWTDAKNTQYF,TGTGCCAGCAGTGACTGGACGGACGCCAAAAACACTCAGTACTTC
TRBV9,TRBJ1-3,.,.,CASSVASGNTIYF,TGTGCCAGCAGCGTAGCCTCTGGAAACACCATATATTTT
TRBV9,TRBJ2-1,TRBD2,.,CASSGWEGWNGQFF,TGTGCCAGCAGCGGGTGGGAGGGTTGGAATGGGCAGTTCTTC
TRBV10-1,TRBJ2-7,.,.,CASSQVANVNSYEQYF,TGCGCCAGCAGCCAAGTGGCTAACGTGAACTCCTACGAGCAGTACTTC
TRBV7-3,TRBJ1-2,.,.,CASSSPGLSGYGYTF,TGTGCCAGCAGCTCCCCCGGCCTGAGCGGGTATGGCTACACCTTC
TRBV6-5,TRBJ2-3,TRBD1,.,CASSYGSGGTDTQYF,TGTGCCAGCAGTTACGGGTCAGGGGGAACAGATACGCAGTATTTT
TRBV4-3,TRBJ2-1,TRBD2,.,CASSQDRLAGPNEQFF,TGCGCCAGCAGCCAAGATAGGCTAGCGGGACCAAATGAGCAGTTCTTC
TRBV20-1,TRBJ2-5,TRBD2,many,CSARAASGSETQYF,TGCAGTGCTAGAGCGGCTAGCGGGAGTGAGACCCAGTACTTC
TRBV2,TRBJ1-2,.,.,CASSAQVSGGGYTF,TGTGCCAGCAGTGCACAGGTCAGTGGCGGTGGCTACACCTTC
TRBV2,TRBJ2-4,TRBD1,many,CASRGGQGAAKNIQYF,TGTGCCAGCAGGGGTGGACAGGGGGCGGCCAAAAACATTCAGTACTTC
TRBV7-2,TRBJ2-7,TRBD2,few,CASTPGRVVYEQYF,TGTGCCAGCACCCCGGGGAGGGTTGTATACGAGCAGTACTTC
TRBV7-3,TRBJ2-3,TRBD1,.,CASSLDRADTQYF,TGTGCCAGCAGCTTGGACAGGGCAGATACGCAGTATTTT
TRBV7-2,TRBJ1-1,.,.,CASRREVSTEAFF,TGTGCCAGCCGTAGGGAAGTGAGCACTGAAGCTTTCTTT
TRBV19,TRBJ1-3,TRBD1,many,CASSDSPSRTGAGNTIYF,TGTGCCAGTAGTGACTCACCTTCCCGGACAGGGGCTGGAAACACCATATATTTT
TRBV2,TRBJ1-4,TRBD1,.,CASEGDRVNEKLFF,TGTGCCAGTGAAGGGGACAGAGTAAATGAAAAACTGTTTTTT
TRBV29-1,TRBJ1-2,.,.,CSAEGTVAGYTF,TGCAGCGCCGAGGGGACTGTGGCTGGCTACACCTTC
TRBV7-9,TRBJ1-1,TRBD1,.,CASSEGTDDNTEAFF,TGTGCCAGCAGTGAGGGGACAGACGACAACACTGAAGCTTTCTTT
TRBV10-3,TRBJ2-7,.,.,CAIRDRGYEQYF,TGTGCCATCAGGGATAGGGGATACGAGCAGTACTTC
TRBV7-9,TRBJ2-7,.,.,CASSLTDSYEQYF,TGTGCCAGCAGCTTAACAGACTCCTACGAGCAGTACTTC
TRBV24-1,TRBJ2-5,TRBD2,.,CATSDRGTSGSRETQYF,TGTGCCACCAGTGACCGCGGGACTAGCGGGAGTAGGGAGACCCAGTACTTC
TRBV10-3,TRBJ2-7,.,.,CAISESKGPYYEQYF,TGTGCCATCAGTGAGAGTAAGGGACCGTACTACGAGCAGTACTTC
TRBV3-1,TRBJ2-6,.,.,CASSQDQIGANVLTF,TGTGCCAGCAGCCAAGACCAGATTGGGGCCAACGTCCTGACTTTC
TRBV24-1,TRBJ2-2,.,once,CATSDFGTPDTGELFF,TGTGCCACCAGTGATTTCGGGACTCCCGACACCGGGGAGCTGTTTTTT
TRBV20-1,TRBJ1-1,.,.,CSARPQQSPYTEAFF,TGCAGTGCCCGGCCCCAACAGAGTCCTTACACTGAAGCTTTCTTT
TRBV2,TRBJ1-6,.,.,CASSLGQKDSPLHF,TGTGCCAGCAGTTTGGGACAAAAGGATTCACCCCTCCACTTT
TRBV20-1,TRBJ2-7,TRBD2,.,CSARDWGEGDEQYF,TGCAGTGCTAGAGATTGGGGGGAGGGAGACGAGCAGTACTTC